This TCR beta chain was profiled in a study of CD4 T cells in relation to SARS-CoV-2 and coronaviruses. Whole-study context: Patient ages ranged from about 20 to 72, median 38. Of the patients, roughly eight were male, 4 female, two Hispanic. The HLA restriction of the shared crossreactive spike epitopes was mapped.

For about nine days, 10^5 sorted CD4+ cells grew with T cell-depleted PBMCs and CEF. TCRdb keeps only in-frame clones here, not all; method: immunoSEQ multiplex PCR. Of about 36,000 clones listed, just under 85% were seen once; the top ten hold approximately 7%. CDR3 size: 16 residues. The germline V and J ends were trimmed by 4 bases and 0 bases, with 13 bases remaining between them. Germline lookup yields CDR1 MNHNS and CDR2 SASEGT. This clone was seen a single time. The antigen is not known. The receptor's source is an adult with COVID-19. The chain carries TRBV6-1 and TRBJ1-5, with no clear D. The sequencing input was naive CD4+ T cells from PBMCs, cultured in vitro. As to subset: naive CD4+ T cells isolated by negative enrichment. The CDR3 spells CASSGTRTYSNQPQHF. The DNA of the CDR3 is TGTGCCAGCAGTGGGACTAGGACCTATAGCAATCAGCCCCAGCATTTT.